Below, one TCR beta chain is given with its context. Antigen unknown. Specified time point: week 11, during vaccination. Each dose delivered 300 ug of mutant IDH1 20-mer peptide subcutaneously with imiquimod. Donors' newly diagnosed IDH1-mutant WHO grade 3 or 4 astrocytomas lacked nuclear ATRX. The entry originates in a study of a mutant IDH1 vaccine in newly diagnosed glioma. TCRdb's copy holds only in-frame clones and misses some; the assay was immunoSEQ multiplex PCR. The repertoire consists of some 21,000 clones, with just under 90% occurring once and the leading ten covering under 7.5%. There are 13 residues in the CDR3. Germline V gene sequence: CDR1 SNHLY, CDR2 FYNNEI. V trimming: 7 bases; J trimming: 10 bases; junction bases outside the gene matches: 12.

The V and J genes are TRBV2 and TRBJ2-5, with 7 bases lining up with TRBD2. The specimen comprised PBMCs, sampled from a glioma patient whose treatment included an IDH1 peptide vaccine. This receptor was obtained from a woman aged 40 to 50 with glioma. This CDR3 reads CASISWGGGNQYF. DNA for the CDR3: TGTGCCAGCATTTCTTGGGGGGGAGGAAACCAGTACTTC.